The clone carrying this T cell receptor beta chain came up a few times. The data belong to a study of human T cells and chemical hapten exposure. In the study overall: All through the roughly 25-week study, the scalp of each patient received diphenylcyclopropenone doses weekly.

Time point specified: patch test 1, 2 weeks after DPC sensitization. Sample treatment: therapeutic diphenylcyclopropenone sensitization with weekly scalp DPC. Germline-derived CDR1 and CDR2 are MNHEY and SVGEGT. The CDR3 runs 14 residues. V lost 2 bases and J lost 5, with 12 bases in between. As the library was built, unique molecular identifiers were attached to individual cDNA molecules. One entry per CDR3 protein, called by TCRdb with MiXCR from the RACE reads. The sample contains around 190,000 distinct CDR3 sequences, about a fifth of which appear only once. Specimen: whole blood, collected in connection with sensitization to the hapten diphenylcyclopropenone (DPC). V usage is TRBV6-2 or TRBV6-3 and J usage is TRBJ1-1; D is undetermined. The origin of this receptor is a woman between 50 and 59 years old with alopecia areata. Some clones in this sample may be carry-over from other donors' samples. CDR3 amino acids: CASSYGREGTEAFF. The CDR3 nucleotides read TGTGCCAGCAGTTACGGGAGGGAGGGAACTGAAGCTTTCTTT.